The 16 T cell receptor beta chains in this list originate from one sample, sequenced in a study of blood T cells in healthy people across ages. Combining a sample-barcoded 5' primer with a J-beta primer mix, a second PCR ran for about 6 to 12 cycles. TCRdb recomputed calls from the 5' RACE reads with MiXCR, one row per CDR3 protein. This sample has around 800,000 distinct CDR3 sequences, with 44% found just once. Sequencing was carried out using blood. The origin of the receptors is a man aged 55-75 years in good health.

V is TRBV13 and J is TRBJ1-4; D is undetermined. The CDR3 is 15 residues long. Trimming cost V 5 bases and J 0 bases, with 10 bases left between them. From germline, CDR1 is PRHDT and CDR2 FYEKMQ (reference sequence). In DNA form, the CDR3 reads TGTGCCAGCAGCGACTCGACGGCAACTAATGAAAAACTGTTTTTT. Residues: CASSDSTATNEKLFF.

The chain carries TRBV29-1 and TRBJ2-4; D might be TRBD2 (6 bases). The DNA end is a closer match to TRBJ2-7, so the J assignment may be wrong. CDR1 SQVTM and CDR2 ANQGSEA come from the germline V gene. There are 13 residues in the CDR3. CDR3 sequence (DNA): TGCAGCGTGGCCGGGGGACCGTCTTACGAGCAGTACTTC. It encodes CSVAGGPSYEQYF.

This clonotype was seen a single time. This CDR3 is CASSQAMGEQYF. In nucleotides, the CDR3 is TGTGCCAGCAGCCAAGCTATGGGCGAGCAGTACTTC. This chain links TRBV14 with TRBJ2-5, with D uncertain. The closer fit of TRBJ2-7 to the DNA end suggests the J call may be wrong. This CDR3 is built from 12 residues. In germline, CDR1 is SGHDN, CDR2 FVKESK.

This clonotype was detected a few times. The V call is TRBV20-1, the J call TRBJ1-1; perhaps TRBD1 as D (6 bases). Looked up from germline, CDR1 is DFQATT and CDR2 is SNEGSKA (reference sequence). V lost 2 bases, J lost 8 bases, and 15 bases lay in between. The CDR3 runs to 13 residues. CDR3 coding DNA: TGCAGTGCTAGATCATACGGGGGGACAGAAGCTTTCTTT. As protein: CSARSYGGTEAFF.

The rearrangement uses TRBV5-1 and TRBJ1-1; 7 bases map to TRBD1. Germline trimming cut 4 bases from V and 4 bases from J; bases unmatched to any gene: 10. The CDR3 sequence is 15 residues long. Germline CDR1 reads SGHRS; CDR2 reads YFSETQ. The CDR3 spells CASSGQANRGTEAFF. Here the CDR3 DNA reads TGCGCCAGCAGCGGCCAGGCTAACAGGGGCACTGAAGCTTTCTTT.

This sequence joins TRBV6-5 and TRBJ2-7; D is perhaps TRBD2 (6 bases). CDR3 length equals 13 residues. Germline assignment: CDR1 MNHEY and CDR2 SVGAGI. V lost 6 bases, J lost 2 bases, and 11 bases lay in between. The CDR3 bases are TGTGCCAGCAGCTCGACTAGACCCTACGAGCAGTACTTC. This encodes CASSSTRPYEQYF.

This chain links TRBV27 with TRBJ1-1, with a possible D match to TRBD1 (5 bases). The germline gives CDR1 MNHEY, CDR2 SMNVEV (reference sequence). Trimming cost V 7 bases and J 1 base, with 19 bases left between them. This CDR3 contains 16 residues. For the CDR3, the DNA is TGTGCCAGCAAATGGGGGGGTCTGGTGGGGAACACTGAAGCTTTCTTT. Translated, it gives CASKWGGLVGNTEAFF.

V gene TRBV4-3 combines with J gene TRBJ1-2; D is unresolved. CDR3 size: 15 residues. The V end was cut by 0 bases, the J end by 7 bases, with 15 bases between. Germline CDR1 and CDR2: LGHNA and YSLEER. The DNA for the CDR3 is TGCGCCAGCAGCCAAGACTGGGGAATCGGCGGTGGCTACACCTTC. Protein sequence: CASSQDWGIGGGYTF.

A few counts support this clonotype. This chain joins TRBV4-1 and TRBJ1-2, with D tentatively TRBD1 (5 bases). The CDR3 is 13 amino acids. CDR1 is MGHRA, CDR2 YSYEKL, per germline. Trimming shortened V by 1 base and J by 9 bases, and 12 bases separated the two germline ends. The CDR3 DNA is TGCGCCAGCAGCCAAGTTCCGGGGGAGAGCTACACCTTC. Translation: CASSQVPGESYTF.

This clonotype was seen only a few times. V and J are TRBV27 and TRBJ2-7; perhaps TRBD1 as D (6 bases). The CDR3 extends over 15 amino acids. The V end lost 6 bases, the J end lost 2 bases, and 17 bases lay between the germline ends. The germline V gene encodes CDR1 MNHEY and CDR2 SMNVEV (reference sequence). CDR3 DNA: TGTGCCAGCAGAAAAAAGTGGGACACGGCCTACGAGCAGTACTTC. Translation: CASRKKWDTAYEQYF.

Of note for this clonotype: A much more abundant neighbour one base away suggests this may be a read error. This sequence joins TRBV12-3 or TRBV12-4 and TRBJ2-6; TRBD2 is a possible D gene (5 bases). With 6 bases removed from V and 3 bases from J, the gap between germline ends came to 18 bases. The CDR3 extends over 17 amino acids. The CDR3 DNA follows: TGTGCCAGCAGGCCCGGGATTTCCAGCTATGGGGCCAACGTCCTGACTTTC. It is translated as CASRPGISSYGANVLTF.

The chain has TRBV3-1 and TRBJ1-5; the D is unclear. Looked up from germline, CDR1 is LGHDT and CDR2 is YNNKEL (reference sequence). Trimming cost V 1 base and J 8 bases, with 6 bases left between them. This CDR3 comprises 12 residues. CDR3 residues: CASSQASEPQHF. Written as DNA, the CDR3 is TGTGCCAGCAGCCAAGCGTCGGAGCCCCAGCATTTT.

The CDR3 region is CSARPLGQGSTDTQYF. The CDR3 bases are TGCAGTGCTAGACCCCTCGGACAGGGGAGCACAGATACGCAGTATTTT. The chain uses TRBV20-1 and TRBJ2-3, with 9 bases aligning to TRBD1. The germline V gene has CDR1 DFQATT and CDR2 SNEGSKA (reference sequence). Trimming removed 2 bases from V and 0 bases from J; junction bases left unmatched: 6. This CDR3 spans 16 amino acids.

Comments on this clonotype: The DNA is left out, because the CDR3 cannot be placed on it with certainty; the CDR3 is given as TCRdb lists it. The chain employs TRBV20-1 and TRBJ1-2; no DNA check was done on the table's D call, TRBD1. From its first to its last residue, the CDR3 has 22 amino acids. Germline CDR1 DFQATT, CDR2 SNEGSKA (reference sequence). The CDR3: CSATGPTDTQYFAQAGMDGYTF.

The rearrangement uses TRBV7-2 and TRBJ2-1, with TRBD2 identical over 11 bases. Germline-derived CDR1 and CDR2 are SGHTA and FQGNSA. With V trimmed by 5 bases and J by 5 bases, 14 bases remained unmatched. The CDR3 extends over 18 amino acids. The CDR3 DNA reads as TGTGCCAGCAGCCCTATTACCCTTAGCGGGAGGGGCCACAATGAGCAGTTCTTC. It is translated as CASSPITLSGRGHNEQFF.

This chain connects TRBV5-1 to TRBJ1-1; D perhaps matches TRBD1 (6 bases). The CDR3 is 14 residues long. CDR1 is SGHRS and CDR2 is YFSETQ in the germline V gene. Trimming pared 2 bases from V and 4 bases from J, leaving 12 bases between. CDR3 region: CASSLGGFGTEAFF. CDR3 DNA: TGCGCCAGCAGCTTAGGGGGATTTGGCACTGAAGCTTTCTTT. Based on the CDR3 plus reference TRBV5-1 and TRBJ1-1, the full variable domain is KAGVTQTPRYLIKTRGQQVTLSCSPISGHRSVSWYQQTPGQGLQFLFEYFSETQRNKGNFPGRFSGRQFSNSRSEMNVSTLELGDSALYLCASSLGGFGTEAFFGQGTRLTVV.